What follows are 2 T cell receptor beta chains derived from one specimen sequenced in a study of CD8 T cells in ankylosing spondylitis. TCRdb reprocessed the 5' RACE reads via MiXCR and lists one record per CDR3 protein. The sample comprises 200,000 to 300,000 distinct CDR3 sequences, 24% of which are singletons, and about 0.6% rests with the top ten. Sample: blood, either unsorted or a sorted T cell fraction (not recorded which). Receptors originate from a male donor with ankylosing spondylitis or in good health (not recorded which).

This clonotype was recorded a few times. This chain connects TRBV10-3 to TRBJ2-2; D call uncertain. This CDR3 spans 15 amino acids. V was cut by 0 bases and J by 0 bases, with 5 bases left in between. From germline, CDR1 is ENHRY and CDR2 SYGVKD. The CDR3 DNA reads as TGTGCCATCAGTGAGTCCAGCGCGAACACCGGGGAGCTGTTTTTT. This translates into CAISESSANTGELFF.

There are a few counts of this clonotype. The chain links TRBV12-3 or TRBV12-4 to TRBJ2-7; D is tentatively TRBD1 or TRBD2 (5 bases each). Trimming took 6 bases from V and 5 from J, leaving 17 bases between them. This CDR3 has 14 residues. CDR3 sequence reads: CASRLGTVRHEQYF. The DNA for the CDR3 is TGTGCCAGCAGACTCGGGACCGTACGCCACGAGCAGTACTTC.